The T cell receptor (beta chain) described here comes from a study of regulatory T cells in long-lasting Graves disease. A few counts support this clonotype. Arm-PCR with iRepertoire HTBI primers amplified the CDR3 regions for these TCR beta libraries. TCRdb itself ran the multiplex PCR reads through MiXCR, one entry per CDR3 protein. This table has about 520,000 distinct CDR3 sequences, around 13% appearing once. Described time point: newly diagnosed GD, antithyroid drugs for less than 3 months. PBMC-derived RNA was used for the TCR library. This CDR3 comprises 15 residues. Trimming took 3 bases from V and 3 from J; bases not matched to a gene: 6. Germline V gene lookup returns CDR1 SGHRS and CDR2 YFSETQ. The same sample was also studied in work on T cells in Graves' hyperthyroidism and ophthalmopathy.

This chain connects TRBV5-1 to TRBJ1-2, with TRBD1 matching 9 bases. This sequence originates from a woman in her thirties with Graves disease. Specimen: peripheral blood mononuclear cells (PBMCs), collected at new diagnosis, from a patient treated with antithyroid drugs. In DNA, the CDR3 is TGCGCCAGCAGCTCACAGGGGGCGGTGGACTATGGCTACACCTTC. Protein: CASSSQGAVDYGYTF.